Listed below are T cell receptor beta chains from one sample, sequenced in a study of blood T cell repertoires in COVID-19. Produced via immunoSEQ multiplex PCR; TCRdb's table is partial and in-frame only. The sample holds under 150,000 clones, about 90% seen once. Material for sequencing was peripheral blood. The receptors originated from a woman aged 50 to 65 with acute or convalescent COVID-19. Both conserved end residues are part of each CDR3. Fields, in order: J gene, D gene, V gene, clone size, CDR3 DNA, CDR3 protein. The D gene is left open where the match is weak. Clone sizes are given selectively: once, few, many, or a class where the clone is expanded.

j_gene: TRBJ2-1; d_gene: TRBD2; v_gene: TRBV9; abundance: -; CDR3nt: TGTGCCAGCAGCGCCTCCGGGACTAGTCGGGAGCAGTTCTTC; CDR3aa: CASSASGTSREQFF
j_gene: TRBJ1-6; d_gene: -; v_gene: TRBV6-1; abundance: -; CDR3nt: TGTGCCAGCAGTGAACATCACTTCCACTTT; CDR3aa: CASSEHHFHF
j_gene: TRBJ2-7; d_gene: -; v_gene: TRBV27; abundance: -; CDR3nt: TGTGCCAGCAGTTTATATCACCCGGGGGAGCAGTACTTC; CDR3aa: CASSLYHPGEQYF
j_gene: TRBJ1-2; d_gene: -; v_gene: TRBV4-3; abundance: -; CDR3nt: TGCGCCAGCAGCCCTGGAGGCAGAAACCCCTATGGCTACACCTTC; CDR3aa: CASSPGGRNPYGYTF
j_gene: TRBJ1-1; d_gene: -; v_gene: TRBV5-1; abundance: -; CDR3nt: TGCGCCAGCAGCCAAACAGGTGTGAACACTGAAGCTTTCTTT; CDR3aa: CASSQTGVNTEAFF
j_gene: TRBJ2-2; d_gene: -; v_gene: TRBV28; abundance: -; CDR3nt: TGTGCCAGCAGTTTATACAGCACCGGGGAGCTGTTTTTT; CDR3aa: CASSLYSTGELFF
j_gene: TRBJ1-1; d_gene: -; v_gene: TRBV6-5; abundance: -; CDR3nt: TGTGCCAGCCTTTCTTCGGGCACTGAAGCTTTCTTT; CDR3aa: CASLSSGTEAFF
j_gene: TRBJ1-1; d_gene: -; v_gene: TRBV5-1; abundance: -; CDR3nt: TGCGCCAGCAGCTTGGAGGGACTTGGCACTGAAGCTTTCTTT; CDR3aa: CASSLEGLGTEAFF
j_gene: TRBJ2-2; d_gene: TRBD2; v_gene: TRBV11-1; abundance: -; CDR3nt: TGTGCCAGCACCTATTACCGGGGGGCCGGGGAGCTGTTTTTT; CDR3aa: CASTYYRGAGELFF
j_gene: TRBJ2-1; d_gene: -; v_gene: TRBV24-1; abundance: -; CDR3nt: TGTGCCACCAGTGATGCAGGGGTTGAGCAGTTCTTC; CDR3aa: CATSDAGVEQFF
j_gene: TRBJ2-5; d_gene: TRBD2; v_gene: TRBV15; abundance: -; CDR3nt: TGTGCCACTCTAGCGGGGGGCCAAGAGACCCAGTACTTC; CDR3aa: CATLAGGQETQYF
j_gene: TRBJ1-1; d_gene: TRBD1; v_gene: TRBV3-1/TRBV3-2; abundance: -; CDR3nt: TGTGCCAGCAGCCAGTATACAGGGGGTAGGGGGAACACTGAAGCTTTCTTT; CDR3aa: CASSQYTGGRGNTEAFF
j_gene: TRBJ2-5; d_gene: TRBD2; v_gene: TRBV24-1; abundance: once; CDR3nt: TGTGCCACCAGTGTGGGTAGCGGGACTGAGACCCAGTACTTC; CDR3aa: CATSVGSGTETQYF
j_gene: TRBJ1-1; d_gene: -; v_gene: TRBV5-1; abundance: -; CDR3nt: TGCGCCAGCAGCTTGGGTACAGCCAACACTGAAGCTTTCTTT; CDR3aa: CASSLGTANTEAFF
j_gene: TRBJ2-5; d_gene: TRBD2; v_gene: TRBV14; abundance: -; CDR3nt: TGTGCCAGCAGCCAGACTAGCGGGAGAGGAGGAGAGACCCAGTACTTC; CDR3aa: CASSQTSGRGGETQYF
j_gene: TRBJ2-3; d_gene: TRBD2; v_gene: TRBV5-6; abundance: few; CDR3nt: TGTGCCAGCAGCTTGGGACTAGCGGGAGGAAAAGCAGATACGCAGTATTTT; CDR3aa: CASSLGLAGGKADTQYF
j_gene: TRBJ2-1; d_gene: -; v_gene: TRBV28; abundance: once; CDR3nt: TGTGCCAGCAGTTCGTTCTTTCAGGGTGCCAAGAACAATGAGCAGTTCTTC; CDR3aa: CASSSFFQGAKNNEQFF
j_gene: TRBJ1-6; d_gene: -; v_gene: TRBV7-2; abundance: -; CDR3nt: TGTGCCAGCAGCCCCGTTAGCGGTCGCTCACCCCTCCACTTT; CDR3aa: CASSPVSGRSPLHF
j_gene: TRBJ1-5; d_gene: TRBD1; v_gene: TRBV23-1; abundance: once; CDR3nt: TGCGCCAGCCCCCAGGGGGTAGGGCGAAGCAATCAGCCCCAGCATTTT; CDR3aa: CASPQGVGRSNQPQHF
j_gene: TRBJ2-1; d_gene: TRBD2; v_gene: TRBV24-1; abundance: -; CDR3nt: TGTGCCACCAGTGAATCCGGGACTAGCGGGATGTCCTACAATGAGCAGTTCTTC; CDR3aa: CATSESGTSGMSYNEQFF
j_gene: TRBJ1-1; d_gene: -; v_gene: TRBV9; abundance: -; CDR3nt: TGTGCCAGCAGCGTAGGAGGGTACACTGAAGCTTTCTTT; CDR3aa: CASSVGGYTEAFF
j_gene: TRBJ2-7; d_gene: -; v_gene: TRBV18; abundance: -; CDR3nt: TGTGCCAGCTCACCACGAGGCGGCCTCTCCTACGAGCAGTACTTC; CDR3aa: CASSPRGGLSYEQYF
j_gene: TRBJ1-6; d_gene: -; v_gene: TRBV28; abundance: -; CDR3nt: TGTGCCAGCGCCGGGGGGTTTTCTAGCTCACCCCTCCACTTT; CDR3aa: CASAGGFSSSPLHF
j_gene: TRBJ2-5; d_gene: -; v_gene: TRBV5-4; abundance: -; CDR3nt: TGTGCCAGCAGCTTGGGAGATGTGGAAGAGACCCAGTACTTC; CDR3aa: CASSLGDVEETQYF
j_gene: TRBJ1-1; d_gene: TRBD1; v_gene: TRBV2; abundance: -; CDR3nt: TGTGCCAGCAAAATCAAGCCGGGACAGACGAACACTGAAGCTTTCTTT; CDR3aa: CASKIKPGQTNTEAFF
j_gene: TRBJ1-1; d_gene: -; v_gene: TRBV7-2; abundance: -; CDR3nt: TGTGCCAGCAGCGCAAGCAGGGTTACTGAAGCTTTCTTT; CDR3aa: CASSASRVTEAFF
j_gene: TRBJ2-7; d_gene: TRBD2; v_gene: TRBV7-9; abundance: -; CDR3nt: TGTGCCAGCAGCTTATCATACATAGCGGGAAAGTCCACACGCTACGAGCAGTACTTC; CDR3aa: CASSLSYIAGKSTRYEQYF
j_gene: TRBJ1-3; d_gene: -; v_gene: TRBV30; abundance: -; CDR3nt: TGTGCCTGGAGTCACAGGGCCTCTGGAAACACCATATATTTT; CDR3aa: CAWSHRASGNTIYF
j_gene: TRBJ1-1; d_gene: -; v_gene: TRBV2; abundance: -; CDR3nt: TGTGCCAGCAGGGAGGGGAACCAAGCTTTCTTT; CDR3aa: CASREGNQAFF
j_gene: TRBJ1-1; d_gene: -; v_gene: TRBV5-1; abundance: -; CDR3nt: TGCGCCAGCAGCTCCGAAGGGGGTGTGAACACTGAAGCTTTCTTT; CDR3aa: CASSSEGGVNTEAFF
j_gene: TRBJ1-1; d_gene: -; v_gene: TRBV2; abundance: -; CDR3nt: TGTGCCAGCAGTGACAGATTCATGAACACTGAAGCTTTCTTT; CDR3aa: CASSDRFMNTEAFF
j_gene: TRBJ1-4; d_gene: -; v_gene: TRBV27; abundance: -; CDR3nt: TGTGCCAGCAGTTTTGGAGGGGATGAAAAACTGTTTTTT; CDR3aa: CASSFGGDEKLFF
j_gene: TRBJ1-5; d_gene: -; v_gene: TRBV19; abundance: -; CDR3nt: TGTGCCAGTAGTATAGGGGCCAACAATCAGCCCCAGCATTTT; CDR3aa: CASSIGANNQPQHF
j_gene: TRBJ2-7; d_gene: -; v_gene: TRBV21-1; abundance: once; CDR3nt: TGTGCCAGCATAGAAGCGCAGGGTTGCTACGAGCAGTACTTC; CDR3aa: CASIEAQGCYEQYF
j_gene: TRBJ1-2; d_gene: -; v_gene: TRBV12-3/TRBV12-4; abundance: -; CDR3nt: TGTGCCAGCAGCGGACAGCTATTCTATGGCTACACCTTC; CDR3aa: CASSGQLFYGYTF
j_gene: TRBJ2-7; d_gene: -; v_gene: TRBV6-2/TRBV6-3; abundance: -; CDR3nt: TGTGCCAGCAGTTACTCGTCGTTCGCGAACTCCTACGAGCAGTACTTC; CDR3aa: CASSYSSFANSYEQYF
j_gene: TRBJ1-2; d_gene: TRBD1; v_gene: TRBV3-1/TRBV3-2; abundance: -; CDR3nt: TGTGCCAGCAGCCAAGAGGGACAGCCCTATGGCTACACCTTC; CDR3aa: CASSQEGQPYGYTF
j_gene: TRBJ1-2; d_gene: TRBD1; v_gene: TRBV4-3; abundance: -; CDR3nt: TGCGCCAGCAGCCATACAGGGGCTGGCTACACCTTC; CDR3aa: CASSHTGAGYTF
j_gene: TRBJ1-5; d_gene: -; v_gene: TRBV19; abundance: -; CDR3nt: TGTGCCAGTAGTATGACAGGCCTCAATCAGCCCCAGCATTTT; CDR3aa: CASSMTGLNQPQHF
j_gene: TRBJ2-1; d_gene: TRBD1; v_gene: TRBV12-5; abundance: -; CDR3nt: TGTGCTAGTGGTCCGGGTACAGGGGGCTCTTATGAGCAGTTCTTC; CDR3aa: CASGPGTGGSYEQFF
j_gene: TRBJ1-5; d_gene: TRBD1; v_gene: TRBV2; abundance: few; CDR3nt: TGTGCCAGCAGTGGTACAGGGGGCTCGGGTCAGCCCCAGCATTTT; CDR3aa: CASSGTGGSGQPQHF
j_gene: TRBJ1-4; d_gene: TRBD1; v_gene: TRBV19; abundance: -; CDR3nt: TGTGCCAGTAGCAGACAGGGGGCGAAGAATGAAAAACTGTTTTTT; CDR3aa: CASSRQGAKNEKLFF
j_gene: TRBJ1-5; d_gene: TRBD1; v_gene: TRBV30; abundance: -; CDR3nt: TGTGCCTGGAGTAGCGGACAGGGGGCGCCTGGCAATCAGCCCCAGCATTTT; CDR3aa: CAWSSGQGAPGNQPQHF
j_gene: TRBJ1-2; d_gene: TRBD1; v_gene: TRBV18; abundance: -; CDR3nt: TGTGCCAGCTCACCACGTACAGGGGATGGCTACACCTTC; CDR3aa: CASSPRTGDGYTF
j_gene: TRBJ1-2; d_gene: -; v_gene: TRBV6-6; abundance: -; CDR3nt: TGTGCCAGCAGCCGGGACACCAGCTACACCTTC; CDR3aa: CASSRDTSYTF
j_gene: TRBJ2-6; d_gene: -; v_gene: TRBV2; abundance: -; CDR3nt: TGTGCCAGCAAGAAGCCCTCTGGGGCCAACGTCCTGACTTTC; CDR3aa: CASKKPSGANVLTF
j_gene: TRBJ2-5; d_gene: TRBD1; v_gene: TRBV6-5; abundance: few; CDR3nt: TGTGCCAGTAGACAGGGAGAGACCCAGTACTTC; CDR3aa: CASRQGETQYF